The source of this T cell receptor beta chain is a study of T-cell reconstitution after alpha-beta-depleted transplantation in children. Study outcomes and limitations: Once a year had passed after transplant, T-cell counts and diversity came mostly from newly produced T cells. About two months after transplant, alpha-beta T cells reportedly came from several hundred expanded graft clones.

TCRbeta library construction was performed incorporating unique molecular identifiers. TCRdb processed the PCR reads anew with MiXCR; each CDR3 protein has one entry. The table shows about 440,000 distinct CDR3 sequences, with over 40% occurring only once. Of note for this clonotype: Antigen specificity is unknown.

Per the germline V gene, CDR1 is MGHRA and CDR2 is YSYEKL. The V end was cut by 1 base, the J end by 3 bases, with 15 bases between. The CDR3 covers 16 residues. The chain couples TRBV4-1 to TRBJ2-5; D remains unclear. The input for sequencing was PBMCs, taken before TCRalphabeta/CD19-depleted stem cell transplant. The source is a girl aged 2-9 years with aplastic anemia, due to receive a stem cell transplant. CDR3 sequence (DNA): TGCGCCAGCAGCCAAGGTAACGGGTTGGAGAAAGAGACCCAGTACTTC. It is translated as CASSQGNGLEKETQYF.